This T cell receptor beta chain was found in a study of shared clonotypes between healthy human individuals. This CDR3 is built from 14 residues. Germline-derived CDR1 and CDR2 are SEHNR and FQNEAQ (reference sequence). With V trimmed by 5 bases and J by 1 base, 3 bases remained unmatched. Study results and caveats: Sequencing depth was expected to affect clonotype sharing among donors.

Positive CCR7 selection of CD45RO-negative cells yielded the naive CD8 cells, and terminally differentiated effector memory CD45RA+ cells were excluded. An even split of each subset's genomic DNA across several immunoSEQ plates was performed. Sequencing was performed with immunoSEQ multiplex PCR; in TCRdb, only in-frame clones are kept and a portion is missing. The sample has about 800,000 clones, about 97% seen once; the top ten hold about 0.22%. Of note for this clone: What it recognizes is unknown.

The sequenced material came from naive CD8+ T cells sorted from blood. The chain combines TRBV7-9 with TRBJ2-7; 9 bases are a match to TRBD1. This TCR was recovered from a man aged 25-40 years in good health. CDR3 amino acids: CASSPDRGSYEQYF. CDR3 in DNA: TGTGCCAGCAGCCCGGACAGGGGATCCTACGAGCAGTACTTC.